A single sample gave rise to the 22 T cell receptor beta chains below, sequenced in a study of blood T cell repertoires in COVID-19. TCRdb keeps only in-frame clones here, not all; method: immunoSEQ multiplex PCR. The data show some 170,000 clones, approximately 80% seen once. The sequenced material came from peripheral blood. The receptors were sampled from a middle-aged woman with COVID-19, enrolled during active disease.

CDR3 in DNA: TGTGCCAGCAGTTATGGTGGGAAGGGGATGAATCAGCCCCAGCATTTT. Translating gives CASSYGGKGMNQPQHF. The chain is built from TRBV6-5 and TRBJ1-5, with TRBD1 as a possible D gene (5 bases). Germline V gives CDR1 MNHEY, CDR2 SVGAGI. The CDR3 runs to 16 residues. V was trimmed by 3 bases and J by 4 bases, leaving 16 bases between them.

The chain recombines TRBV9 with TRBJ1-1; 9 bases are shared with TRBD1. This CDR3 has 17 residues. After removal of 3 bases from V and 4 bases from J, the junction contained 13 bases not matched to a gene. The V gene's germline CDR1 is SGDLS and CDR2 YYNGEE. The CDR3 is CASSASGTGLGSTEAFF. CDR3 in DNA: TGTGCCAGCAGCGCCTCCGGGACAGGGCTGGGGAGCACTGAAGCTTTCTTT.

The CDR3 DNA reads as TGTGCCAGCAGCCTCGGTGGGGGGGGTGGCTATGGCTACACCTTC. The encoded protein is CASSLGGGGGYGYTF. V usage is TRBV3-1 (or the pseudogene TRBV3-2) and J usage is TRBJ1-2; D is possibly TRBD1 (5 bases). Germline V CDR1 and CDR2: LGHDT, YNNKEL (reference sequence). V lost 4 bases and J 4 bases, leaving 16 bases between the germline ends. The CDR3 sequence is 15 residues long.

J is TRBJ1-2 and V is TRBV10-2; the D gene is possibly TRBD1 (6 bases). The CDR3 totals 16 residues. V was clipped by 2 bases and J by 8 bases, with 21 bases between them. Germline V gene data show CDR1 as WSHSY and CDR2 as SAAADI. CDR3 DNA sequence: TGCGCCAGCAGTGAGAAGGGGATGTACAGGGTAGGAGGCTACACCTTC. Its translation is CASSEKGMYRVGGYTF.

The chain combines TRBV4-1 with TRBJ1-2; D might be TRBD1 (5 bases). CDR3 length equals 14 residues. The V and J ends lost 4 bases and 2 bases respectively, with 11 bases between them. Germline-derived CDR1 and CDR2 are MGHRA and YSYEKL. The CDR3 sequence is CASSPKEGNYGYTF. CDR3 coding DNA: TGCGCCAGCAGCCCCAAGGAGGGGAACTATGGCTACACCTTC.

The chain links TRBV19 to TRBJ2-1, with D uncertain. Germline V CDR1 and CDR2: LNHDA, SQIVND (reference sequence). CDR3 length: 13 amino acids. Trimming removed 1 base from V and 9 bases from J, with 10 bases in between. CDR3 nucleotide sequence: TGTGCCAGTAGTATAGGCGAAACCGGTGAGCAGTTCTTC. Protein product: CASSIGETGEQFF.

There are a few counts of this clone. V and J are TRBV7-9 and TRBJ2-7; TRBD2 matches at 8 bases. Per germline, CDR1 SEHNR and CDR2 FQNEAQ (reference sequence). The length of the CDR3 is 15 residues. V dropped 1 base and J dropped 2; count of bases not matched to a gene: 4. CDR3 loop: CASSLVVGLAYEQYF. In DNA, the CDR3 is TGTGCCAGCAGCTTAGTTGTGGGACTAGCCTACGAGCAGTACTTC.

This clone was counted only a few times. This CDR3 reads CASSYSTKVEGNYGYTF. In DNA, the CDR3 is TGTGCCAGCAGTTACTCGACTAAGGTCGAAGGGAACTATGGCTACACCTTC. The V gene is TRBV6-2 or TRBV6-3, the J gene TRBJ1-2, with D unclear. The CDR3 is made up of 17 amino acids. Germline V gives CDR1 MNHEY, CDR2 SVGEGT. Trimming shortened V by 0 bases and J by 2 bases, and 16 bases separated the two germline ends.

The rearrangement joins TRBV7-8 to TRBJ2-7, with D hard to call. Germline V CDR1 and CDR2: SGHVS, FQNEAQ. Trimming left V 5 bases short and J 3 bases short, with 17 bases between. This CDR3 spans 15 amino acids. The chain's CDR3 is CASSPMSNSRYEQYF. DNA of the CDR3: TGTGCCAGCAGCCCCATGTCGAACAGCCGCTACGAGCAGTACTTC.

This chain joins TRBV19 and TRBJ2-3, with D tentatively TRBD2 (6 bases). The CDR3 has 16 amino acids. Germline V CDR1 and CDR2: LNHDA, SQIVND (reference sequence). Trimming shortened V by 4 bases and J by 2 bases, and 16 bases separated the two germline ends. The CDR3 is CASSRGGTLYTDTQYF. As DNA, the CDR3 is TGTGCCAGTAGTAGGGGAGGCACACTATACACAGATACGCAGTATTTT.

The chain joins TRBV18 to TRBJ1-1; TRBD1 agrees at 9 bases. With 4 bases clipped from V and 1 base from J, the junction kept 1 base outside the gene matches. Germline CDR1 KGHSH, CDR2 LQKENI. The CDR3 is 14 residues long. The chain's CDR3 is CASSRTGENTEAFF. DNA for the CDR3: TGTGCCAGCTCACGGACAGGGGAGAACACTGAAGCTTTCTTT.

The chain has TRBV6-5 and TRBJ2-2; D gene ambiguous. The CDR3 length is 15 residues. CDR1 is MNHEY and CDR2 is SVGAGI in the germline V gene. V was cut by 8 bases and J by 1 base, with 14 bases left in between. CDR3 protein: CASHRHSMNTGELFF. For the CDR3, the DNA is TGTGCCAGCCACAGACACTCAATGAACACCGGGGAGCTGTTTTTT.

The chain is built from TRBV24-1 and TRBJ2-7; perhaps TRBD2 as D (5 bases). Germline V gene sequence: CDR1 KGHDR, CDR2 SFDVKD. The CDR3 has 14 amino acids. V lost 5 bases to trimming and J lost 6 bases, with 16 bases between them. This CDR3 reads CATSGGGPPGEQYF. In nucleotides, the CDR3 is TGTGCCACCAGTGGTGGCGGGCCCCCAGGCGAGCAGTACTTC.

J is TRBJ2-4 and V is TRBV5-6, with D perhaps matching TRBD2 (5 bases). The germline CDR1 and CDR2 sequences are SGHDT and YYEEEE. Trimming pared 2 bases from V and 1 base from J, leaving 10 bases between. This CDR3 spans 15 amino acids. The CDR3 bases are TGTGCCAGCAGCTTCGGAGGTTTGGCCAAAAACATTCAGTACTTC. Protein sequence: CASSFGGLAKNIQYF.

The CDR3 loop is CASSRPGRGDNEQFF. CDR3 bases: TGTGCCAGCAGTCGTCCCGGGAGGGGAGACAATGAGCAGTTCTTC. This chain connects TRBV6-5 to TRBJ2-1; TRBD2 aligns across 8 bases. The V gene's germline CDR1 is MNHEY and CDR2 SVGAGI. V was clipped by 5 bases and J by 5 bases; unmatched bases: 8. The CDR3 consists of 15 residues.

The chain recombines TRBV29-1 with TRBJ1-2; a weak D match, TRBD1 (5 bases). Trimming cost V 6 bases and J 4 bases, with 15 bases left between them. Germline CDR1 is SQVTM and CDR2 is ANQGSEA. This CDR3 spans 13 amino acids. The chain's CDR3 is CSVGRQVTYGYTF. The CDR3 coding sequence is TGCAGCGTGGGGCGCCAGGTTACCTATGGCTACACCTTC.

The chain employs TRBV7-8 and TRBJ1-6, with D perhaps matching TRBD1 (6 bases). With 1 base removed from V and 5 bases from J, the gap between germline ends came to 15 bases. The CDR3 contains 17 residues. Germline CDR1 and CDR2: SGHVS and FQNEAQ. The CDR3 bases are TGTGCCAGCAGCTTAGTGTCGGGGGGGCGGAATAATTCACCCCTCCACTTT. It specifies CASSLVSGGRNNSPLHF.

This clone was found a few times. The gene calls are TRBV10-2 and TRBJ2-4; D might be TRBD1 (5 bases). The V and J ends lost 5 bases and 12 bases respectively, with 11 bases between them. Germline assignment: CDR1 WSHSY and CDR2 SAAADI. CDR3 length equals 11 residues. The CDR3 coding sequence is TGCGCCAGCAGTCCGACAGAACATCAGTACTTC. Translating it yields CASSPTEHQYF.

The chain links TRBV18 to TRBJ2-2; 7 bases agree with TRBD2. Losses at the gene ends were 6 bases for V and 4 bases for J; bases not matched to a gene: 5. Germline V gene sequence: CDR1 KGHSH, CDR2 LQKENI. The CDR3 is made up of 14 amino acids. CDR3 DNA: TGTGCCAGCTCGAGGACTAGTACCACCGGGGAGCTGTTTTTT. Its protein product is CASSRTSTTGELFF.

The genes are TRBV9 and TRBJ1-1; D is ambiguous. Germline assignment: CDR1 SGDLS and CDR2 YYNGEE. This CDR3 is 14 amino acids long. Between the trimmed V and J ends, which lost 1 base and 2 bases, there was a span of 9 bases. The CDR3 DNA follows: TGTGCCAGCAGCGTACAGGACTTCAACACTGAAGCTTTCTTT. It is translated as CASSVQDFNTEAFF.

The J gene is TRBJ2-3, the V gene TRBV6-5, with TRBD2 as a possible D gene (5 bases). CDR3 size: 16 residues. The V end was cut by 4 bases, the J end by 2 bases, with 16 bases between. Looked up from germline, CDR1 is MNHEY and CDR2 is SVGAGI. The CDR3 spells CASSSRTHLLTDTQYF. The CDR3 region has the DNA TGTGCCAGCAGTTCGCGGACTCACCTCCTCACAGATACGCAGTATTTT.

The rearrangement links TRBV6-4 to TRBJ2-7; 11 positions agree with TRBD1. The CDR3 runs 13 residues. Germline V gene sequence: CDR1 MRHNA, CDR2 SNTAGT. Losses at the gene ends were 8 bases for V and 5 bases for J; bases not matched to a gene: 5. The CDR3 DNA reads TGTGCCAGCGGGACAGGGGGTCTCAACGAGCAGTACTTC. Its translation: CASGTGGLNEQYF.